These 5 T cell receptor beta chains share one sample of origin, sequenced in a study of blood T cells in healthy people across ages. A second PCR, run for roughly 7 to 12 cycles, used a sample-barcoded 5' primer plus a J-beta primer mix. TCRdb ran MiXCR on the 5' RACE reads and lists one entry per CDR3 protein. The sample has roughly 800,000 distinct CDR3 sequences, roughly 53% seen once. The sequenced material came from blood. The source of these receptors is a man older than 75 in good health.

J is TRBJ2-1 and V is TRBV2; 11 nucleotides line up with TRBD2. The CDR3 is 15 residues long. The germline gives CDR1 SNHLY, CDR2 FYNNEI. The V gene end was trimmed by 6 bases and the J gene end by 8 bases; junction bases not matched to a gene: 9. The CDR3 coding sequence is TGTGCCAGCAGAACGACTAGCGGGAAGATCGATGAGCAGTTCTTC. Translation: CASRTTSGKIDEQFF.

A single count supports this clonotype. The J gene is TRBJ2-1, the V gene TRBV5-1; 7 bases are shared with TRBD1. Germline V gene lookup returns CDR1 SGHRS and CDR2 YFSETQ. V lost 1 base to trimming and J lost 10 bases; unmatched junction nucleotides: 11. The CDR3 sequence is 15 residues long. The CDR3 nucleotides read TGCGCCAGCAGCTTGCCGGGACAGAGCTCCTACGAGCAGTTCTTC. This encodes CASSLPGQSSYEQFF. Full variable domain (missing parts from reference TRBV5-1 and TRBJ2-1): KAGVTQTPRYLIKTRGQQVTLSCSPISGHRSVSWYQQTPGQGLQFLFEYFSETQRNKGNFPGRFSGRQFSNSRSEMNVSTLELGDSALYLCASSLPGQSSYEQFFGPGTRLTVL.

Here the CDR3 reads CSARDWGLAERSSYNEQFF. The DNA for the CDR3 is TGCAGTGCTAGAGATTGGGGACTAGCGGAGCGGAGCTCCTACAATGAGCAGTTCTTC. The V gene is TRBV20-1, the J gene TRBJ2-1; 11 bases are a match to TRBD2. Germline V gene sequence: CDR1 DFQATT, CDR2 SNEGSKA (reference sequence). V lost 0 bases, J lost 0 bases, and 10 bases stayed unmatched. CDR3 length: 19 residues.

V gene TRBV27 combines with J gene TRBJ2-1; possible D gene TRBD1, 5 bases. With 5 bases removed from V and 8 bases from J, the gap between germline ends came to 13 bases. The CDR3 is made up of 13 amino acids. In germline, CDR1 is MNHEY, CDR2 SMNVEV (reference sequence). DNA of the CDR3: TGTGCCAGCAGTGGGGCAAACAAGGATGAGCAGTTCTTC. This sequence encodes CASSGANKDEQFF.

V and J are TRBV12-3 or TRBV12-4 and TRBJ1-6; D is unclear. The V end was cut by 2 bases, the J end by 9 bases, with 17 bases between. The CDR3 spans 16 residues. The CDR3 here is CASSLRVRVIGSPLHF. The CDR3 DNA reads TGTGCCAGCAGTTTAAGAGTGAGGGTTATTGGTTCACCCCTCCACTTT.